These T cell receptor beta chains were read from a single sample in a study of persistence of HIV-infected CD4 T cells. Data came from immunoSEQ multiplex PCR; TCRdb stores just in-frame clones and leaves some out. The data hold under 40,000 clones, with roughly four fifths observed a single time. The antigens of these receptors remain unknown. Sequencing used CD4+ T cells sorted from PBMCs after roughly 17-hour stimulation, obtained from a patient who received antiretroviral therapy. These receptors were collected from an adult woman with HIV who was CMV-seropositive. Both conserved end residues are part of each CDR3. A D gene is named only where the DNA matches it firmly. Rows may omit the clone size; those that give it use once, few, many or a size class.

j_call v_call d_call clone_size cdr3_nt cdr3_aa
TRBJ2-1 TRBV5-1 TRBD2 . TGCGCCAGCAGCTTGGGGCCCCCGGGACTAGCGGGACAAGGAACTAATGAGCAGTTCTTC CASSLGPPGLAGQGTNEQFF
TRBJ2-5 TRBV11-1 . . TGTGCCAGCAGCTTATCGGCTAGGATTATGGAGACCCAGTACTTC CASSLSARIMETQYF
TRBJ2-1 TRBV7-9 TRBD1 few TGTGCCAGCAGCTACCCGGGACAGGGGTCCGCTGAGCAGTTCTTC CASSYPGQGSAEQFF
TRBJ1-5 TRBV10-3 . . TGTGCCATCAGTGAAGGCAGCAATCAGCCCCAGCATTTT CAISEGSNQPQHF
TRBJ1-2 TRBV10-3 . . TGTGCCATCACGAGTCTTCTTTTTGCTAATGGCTACACCTTC CAITSLLFANGYTF
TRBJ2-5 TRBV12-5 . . TGTGCTTCTAGGGGGGGCCGGGAGACCCAGTACTTC CASRGGRETQYF
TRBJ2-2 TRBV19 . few TGTGCCAGTAGTATAAGAACGGCTAGCCGAAGCGACGGGGAGCTGTTTTTT CASSIRTASRSDGELFF
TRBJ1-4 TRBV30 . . TGTGCCTGGAGTGTACTGGAAAAACTGTTTTTT CAWSVLEKLFF
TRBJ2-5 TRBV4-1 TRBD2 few TGCGCCAGCAGCCAAGGGTCCCATAGCGGGAGGGGGGAGACCCAGTACTTC CASSQGSHSGRGETQYF
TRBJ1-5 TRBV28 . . TGTGCCAGCAGTTTACGGGGGGGGTATAGCAATCAGCCCCAGCATTTT CASSLRGGYSNQPQHF
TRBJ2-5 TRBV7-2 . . TGTGCCAGCAGCTTAGGCAGGGGCTGGGAGACCCAGTACTTC CASSLGRGWETQYF
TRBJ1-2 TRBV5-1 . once TGCGCCAGCAGCTTGGCGCAGGGAGGTGATGGCTACACCTTC CASSLAQGGDGYTF
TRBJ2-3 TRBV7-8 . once TGTGCCAGCAGCTTAGGGGAGACAGATACGCAGTATTTT CASSLGETDTQYF
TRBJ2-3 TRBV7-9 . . TGTGCCAGCAGCTCCGAGACCCCAGATACGCAGTATTTT CASSSETPDTQYF
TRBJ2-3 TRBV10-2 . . TGCGCCAGCAGTGTGACCACAGATACGCAGTATTTT CASSVTTDTQYF
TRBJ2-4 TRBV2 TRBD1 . TGTGCCAGCAGGACAGGGATAATTCAGTACTTC CASRTGIIQYF
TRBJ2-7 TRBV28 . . TGTGCCAGCAGGACAGGTGCCTACGAGCAGTACTTC CASRTGAYEQYF
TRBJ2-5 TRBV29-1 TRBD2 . TGCAGCGTTGAGGGGGGGCAAGAGACCCAGTACTTC CSVEGGQETQYF
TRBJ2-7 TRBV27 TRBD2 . TGTGCCAGCAGTCCCCGGACTAGCGGCGAGCAGTACTTC CASSPRTSGEQYF
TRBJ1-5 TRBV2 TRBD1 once TGTGCCAGCTCGGGACAGGGACGAAATCAGCCCCAGCATTTT CASSGQGRNQPQHF
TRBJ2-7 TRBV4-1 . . TGCGCCAGCAGCCTGCGAGACTATTACGAGCAGTACTTC CASSLRDYYEQYF
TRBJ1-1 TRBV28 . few TGTGCCAGCATCATGAACACTGAAGCTTTCTTT CASIMNTEAFF
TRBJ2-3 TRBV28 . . TGTGCCAGCAGTTACCCTCAGGGATCGAGGACAGATACGCAGTATTTT CASSYPQGSRTDTQYF
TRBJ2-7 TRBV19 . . TGTGCCAGTAAAGAGGGCTACGAGCAGTACTTC CASKEGYEQYF
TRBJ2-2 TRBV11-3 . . TGTGCCAGCAGCTTGAGGAGGGGCTCGAACACCGGGGAGCTGTTTTTT CASSLRRGSNTGELFF
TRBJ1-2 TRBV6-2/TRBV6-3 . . TGTGCCAGCAGTTCCTTTGGGGGGCCGCAAAACGACTATGGCTACACCTTC CASSSFGGPQNDYGYTF
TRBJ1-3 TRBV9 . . TGTGCCAGCAGCTTGGGCAGAACAGCTGGAAACACCATATATTTT CASSLGRTAGNTIYF
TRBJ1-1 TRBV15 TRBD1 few TGTGCCACTGAGGGACAGAGCAACACTGAAGCTTTCTTT CATEGQSNTEAFF